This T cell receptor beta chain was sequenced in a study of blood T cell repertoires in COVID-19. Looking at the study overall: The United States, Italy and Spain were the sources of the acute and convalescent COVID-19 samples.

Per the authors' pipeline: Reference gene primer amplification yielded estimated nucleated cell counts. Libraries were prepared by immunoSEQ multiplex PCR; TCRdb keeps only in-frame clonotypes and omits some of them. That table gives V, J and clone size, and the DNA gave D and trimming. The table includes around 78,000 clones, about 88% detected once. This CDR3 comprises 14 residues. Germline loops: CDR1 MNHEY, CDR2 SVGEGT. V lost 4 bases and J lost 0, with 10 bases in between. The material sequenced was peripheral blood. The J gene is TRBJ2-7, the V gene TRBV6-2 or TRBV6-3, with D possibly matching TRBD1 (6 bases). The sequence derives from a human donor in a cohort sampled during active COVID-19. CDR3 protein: CASSSQGGSYEQYF. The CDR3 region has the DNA TGTGCCAGCAGTTCACAGGGTGGCTCCTACGAGCAGTACTTC.